The clone carrying this TCR beta chain was seen ten or more times. The antigen is unknown. As for time point: newly diagnosed GD, antithyroid drugs for less than 3 months. PBMC-extracted RNA yielded the TCR library. The data originate from a study of regulatory T cells in long-lasting Graves disease. Points from the study as a whole: Patients with persistent disease showed a bias toward TRBV28, TRBJ1-2 and TRBJ2-5.

J lost 2 bases, V lost 0 bases, and 4 bases had no gene match. Germline CDR1 MNHEY, CDR2 SVGEGT. CDR3 length: 18 residues. The authors built TCR beta libraries using iRepertoire HTBI primers and Arm-PCR of CDR3 regions. Authors' processing steps: Spanning all samples, the identified segments comprised 60 to 70 TRBV and some 14 TRBJ. TCRdb reprocessed the multiplex PCR reads with MiXCR, giving one entry per CDR3 protein. TCRdb, not the original authors, processed these V and J calls. The profile shows about 350,000 distinct CDR3 sequences, around 15% of them singletons. This same sample was also part of a study on T cells in Graves' hyperthyroidism and ophthalmopathy. As reported in that work: Uncontrolled infection, other autoimmune disease, pregnancy or lactation disqualified patients from enrolment. First-round RT-PCR of the TCR CDR3 relied on the HTBI primer set.

The chain has TRBV6-2 or TRBV6-3 and TRBJ2-2, with 12 bases matching TRBD2. Sequencing was performed on peripheral blood mononuclear cells (PBMCs), taken at new diagnosis, from a patient treated with antithyroid drugs. This receptor was identified in a woman aged 18 to 35 with Graves disease. The DNA of the CDR3 is TGTGCCAGCAGTTACTCAGGACTAGCGGGATTCAACACCGGGGAGCTGTTTTTT. This encodes CASSYSGLAGFNTGELFF.